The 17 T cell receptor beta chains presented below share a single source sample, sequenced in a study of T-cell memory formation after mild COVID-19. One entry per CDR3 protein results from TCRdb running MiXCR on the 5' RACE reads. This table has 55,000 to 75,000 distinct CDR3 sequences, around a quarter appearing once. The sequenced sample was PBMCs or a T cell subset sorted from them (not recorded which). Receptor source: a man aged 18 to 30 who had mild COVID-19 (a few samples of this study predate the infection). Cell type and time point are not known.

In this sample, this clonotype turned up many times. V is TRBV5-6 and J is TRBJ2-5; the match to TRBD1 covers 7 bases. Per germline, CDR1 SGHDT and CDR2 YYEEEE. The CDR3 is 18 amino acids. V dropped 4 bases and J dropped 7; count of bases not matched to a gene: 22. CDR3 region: CASSPTMRTGQLLGTQYF. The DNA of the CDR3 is TGTGCCAGCAGCCCGACAATGAGGACAGGCCAGCTTTTAGGGACCCAGTACTTC.

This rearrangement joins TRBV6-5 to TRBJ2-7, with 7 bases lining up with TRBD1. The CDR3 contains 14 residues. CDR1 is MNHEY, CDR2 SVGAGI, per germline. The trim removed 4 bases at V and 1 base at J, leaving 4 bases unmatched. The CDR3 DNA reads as TGTGCCAGCAGTTCTTTGGACAGGTCCTACGAGCAGTACTTC. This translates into CASSSLDRSYEQYF.

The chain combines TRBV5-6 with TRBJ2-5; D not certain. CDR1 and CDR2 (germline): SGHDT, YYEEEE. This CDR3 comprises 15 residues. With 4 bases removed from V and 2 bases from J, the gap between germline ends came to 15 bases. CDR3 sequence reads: CASSLPNVMQETQYF. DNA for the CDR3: TGTGCCAGCAGCCTCCCAAACGTAATGCAAGAGACCCAGTACTTC.

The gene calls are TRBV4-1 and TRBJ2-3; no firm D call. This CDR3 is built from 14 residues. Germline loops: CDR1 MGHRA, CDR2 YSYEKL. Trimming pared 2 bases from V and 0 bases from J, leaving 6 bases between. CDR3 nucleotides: TGCGCCAGCAGCCAATGGTCTAGCACAGATACGCAGTATTTT. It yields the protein CASSQWSSTDTQYF.

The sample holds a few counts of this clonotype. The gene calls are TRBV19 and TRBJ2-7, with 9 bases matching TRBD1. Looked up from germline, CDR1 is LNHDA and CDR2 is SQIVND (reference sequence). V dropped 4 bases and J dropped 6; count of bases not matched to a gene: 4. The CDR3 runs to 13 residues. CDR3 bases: TGTGCCAGTAGTAACGGACAGGGGTTCGAGCAGTACTTC. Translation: CASSNGQGFEQYF.

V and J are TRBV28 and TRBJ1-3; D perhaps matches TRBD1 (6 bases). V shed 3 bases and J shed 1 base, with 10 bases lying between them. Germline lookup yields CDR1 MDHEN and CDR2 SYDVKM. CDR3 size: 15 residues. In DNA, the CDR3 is TGTGCCAGCAGTTTGCCAGGGGCTTCTGGAAACACCATATATTTT. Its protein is CASSLPGASGNTIYF.

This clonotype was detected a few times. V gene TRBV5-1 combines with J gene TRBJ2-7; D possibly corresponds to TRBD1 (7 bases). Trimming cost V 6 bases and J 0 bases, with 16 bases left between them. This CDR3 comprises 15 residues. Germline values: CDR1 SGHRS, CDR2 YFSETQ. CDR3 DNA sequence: TGCGCCAGCACCCCCAGACAGGGACTCTCCTACGAGCAGTACGTC. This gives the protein CASTPRQGLSYEQYV.

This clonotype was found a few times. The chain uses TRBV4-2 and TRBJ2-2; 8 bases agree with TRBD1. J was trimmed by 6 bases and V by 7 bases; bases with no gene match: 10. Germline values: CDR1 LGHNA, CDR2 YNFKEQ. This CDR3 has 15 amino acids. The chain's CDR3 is CASTQGAGSSGELFF. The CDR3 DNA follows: TGTGCCAGCACCCAGGGGGCGGGGAGTTCCGGGGAGCTGTTTTTT.

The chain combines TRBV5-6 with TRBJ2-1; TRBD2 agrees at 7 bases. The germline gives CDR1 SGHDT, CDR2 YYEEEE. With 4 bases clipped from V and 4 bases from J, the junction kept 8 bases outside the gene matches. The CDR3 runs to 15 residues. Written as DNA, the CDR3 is TGTGCCAGCAGCCCCCTGCCGGGGGGATACAATGAGCAGTTCTTC. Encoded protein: CASSPLPGGYNEQFF.

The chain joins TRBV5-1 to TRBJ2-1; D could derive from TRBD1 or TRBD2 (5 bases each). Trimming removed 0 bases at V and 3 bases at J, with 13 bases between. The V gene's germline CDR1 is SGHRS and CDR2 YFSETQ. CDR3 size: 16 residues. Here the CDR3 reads CASSLAGTPGYNEQFF. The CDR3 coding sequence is TGCGCCAGCAGCTTGGCCGGGACCCCCGGCTACAATGAGCAGTTCTTC.

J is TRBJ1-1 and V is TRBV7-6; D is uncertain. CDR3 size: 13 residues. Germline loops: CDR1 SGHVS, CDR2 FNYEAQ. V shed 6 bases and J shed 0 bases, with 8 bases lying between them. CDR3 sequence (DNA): TGTGCCAGCAGAGGAGGGATGAACACTGAAGCTTTCTTT. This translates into CASRGGMNTEAFF.

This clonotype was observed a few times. The CDR3 protein is CATSDFRDRDPDTQYF. CDR3 bases: TGTGCCACCAGTGATTTCCGGGACAGGGACCCAGATACGCAGTATTTT. J is TRBJ2-3 and V is TRBV24-1; the match to TRBD1 covers 9 bases. The CDR3 runs 16 residues. V trimming: 1 base; J trimming: 4 bases; junction bases outside the gene matches: 5. Germline CDR1 is KGHDR and CDR2 is SFDVKD.

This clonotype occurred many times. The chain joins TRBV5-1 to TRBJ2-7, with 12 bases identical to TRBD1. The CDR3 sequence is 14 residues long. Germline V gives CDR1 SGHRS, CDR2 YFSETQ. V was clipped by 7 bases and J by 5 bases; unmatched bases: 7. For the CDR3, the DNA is TGCGCCAGCGAAACCGGGACAGGGGGCGACGAGCAGTACTTC. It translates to CASETGTGGDEQYF.

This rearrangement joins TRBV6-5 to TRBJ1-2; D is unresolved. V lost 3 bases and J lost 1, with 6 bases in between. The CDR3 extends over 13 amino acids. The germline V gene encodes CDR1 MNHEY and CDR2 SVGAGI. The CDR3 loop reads CASSYGINYGYTF. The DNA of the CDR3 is TGTGCCAGCAGTTATGGGATTAACTATGGCTACACCTTC.

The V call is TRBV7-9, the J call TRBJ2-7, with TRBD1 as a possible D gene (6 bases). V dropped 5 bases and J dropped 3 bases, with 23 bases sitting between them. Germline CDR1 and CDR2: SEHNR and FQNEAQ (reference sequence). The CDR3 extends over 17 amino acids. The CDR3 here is CASSAHSPRGGNYEQYV. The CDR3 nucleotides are TGTGCCAGCAGCGCCCACTCCCCCAGGGGTGGGAACTACGAGCAGTACGTC.

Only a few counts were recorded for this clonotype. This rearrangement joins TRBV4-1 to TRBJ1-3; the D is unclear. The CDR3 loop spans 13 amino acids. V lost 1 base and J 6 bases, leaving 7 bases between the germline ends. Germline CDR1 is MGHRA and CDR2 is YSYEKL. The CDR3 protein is CASSQVGENTIYF. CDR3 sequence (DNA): TGCGCCAGCAGCCAAGTAGGTGAAAACACCATATATTTT.

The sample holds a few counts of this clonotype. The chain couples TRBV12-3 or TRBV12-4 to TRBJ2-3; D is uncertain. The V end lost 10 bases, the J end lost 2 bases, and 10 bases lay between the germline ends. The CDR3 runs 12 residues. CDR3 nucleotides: TGTGCCACGCTAGGCCTCACAGATACGCAGTATTTT. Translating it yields CATLGLTDTQYF.